One and the same sample provided the 21 T cell receptor beta chains below, sequenced in a study of spatial heterogeneity in lung cancer. One entry per CDR3 protein, called by TCRdb with MiXCR from the 5' RACE reads. The sample consists of around 89,000 distinct CDR3 sequences, 9.5% to 15% of them appearing once. Time point denoted: sample taken at primary tumor resection. The sequencing used PBMCs, collected at surgery. These TCRs come from a male donor with early-stage non-small cell lung cancer.

This clonotype was picked up a small number of times. The genes are TRBV27 and TRBJ2-6; TRBD1 agrees at 10 bases. Per the germline V gene, CDR1 is MNHEY and CDR2 is SMNVEV (reference sequence). Unmatched junction bases numbered 4, after V lost 3 bases and J lost 2 bases. The CDR3 is made up of 17 amino acids. CDR3 amino acids: CASSFWDRGTGANVLTF. The CDR3, as DNA: TGTGCCAGCAGTTTCTGGGACAGGGGAACTGGGGCCAACGTCCTGACTTTC. Drawing the rest from reference TRBV27 and TRBJ2-6, the complete variable domain is EAQVTQNPRYLITVTGKKLTVTCSQNMNHEYMSWYRQDPGLGLRQIYYSMNVEVTDKGDVPEGYKVSRKEKRNFPLILESPSPNQTSLYFCASSFWDRGTGANVLTFGAGSRLTVL.

This clonotype was counted a few times. The CDR3 sequence: CASSYLAAATGELFF. The CDR3 coding sequence is TGTGCCAGCAGTTACTTGGCGGCGGCCACCGGGGAGCTGTTTTTT. This chain connects TRBV6-2 or TRBV6-3 to TRBJ2-2; D gene ambiguous. The CDR3 covers 15 residues. With 1 base removed from V and 4 bases from J, the gap between germline ends came to 10 bases. Germline assignment: CDR1 MNHEY and CDR2 SVGEGT.

This clonotype was recorded a few times. The gene calls are TRBV7-8 and TRBJ1-5; the D gene is possibly TRBD1 (5 bases). CDR1 is SGHVS, CDR2 FQNEAQ, per germline. This CDR3 has 14 residues. V was pared by 2 bases and J by 3 bases, with 8 bases between. The CDR3 here is CASSLRQYNQPQHF. The CDR3 DNA reads TGTGCCAGCAGCTTACGACAGTACAATCAGCCCCAGCATTTT.

This clonotype has more than one count but fewer than ten. The J gene is TRBJ2-7, the V gene TRBV27; D is perhaps TRBD2 (6 bases). V lost 4 bases to trimming and J lost 2 bases, with 12 bases between them. The CDR3 consists of 14 residues. Germline loops: CDR1 MNHEY, CDR2 SMNVEV (reference sequence). The CDR3 spells CASSSRDFTYEQYF. The CDR3 DNA reads TGTGCCAGCAGTTCCCGGGACTTCACCTACGAGCAGTACTTC.

A note on this clonotype: Its ends do not fully match the called genes, so a read error is possible. This chain connects TRBV6-1 to TRBJ1-5; D gene uncertain. This CDR3 is built from 15 residues. Germline V CDR1 and CDR2: MNHNS, SASEGT. The CDR3 protein is CASSEGWQRDQPQHF. The CDR3 nucleotides are TGTGCCAGCAGCGAAGGGTGGCAGCGGGATCAGCCCCAGCATTTT.

The genes are TRBV7-3 and TRBJ1-2, with 8 bases fitting TRBD1. The CDR3 extends over 15 amino acids. Germline V lookup: CDR1 SGHTA, CDR2 FQGTGA. V shed 2 bases and J 3 bases; nucleotides not matched to a gene: 5. CDR3 protein: CASSLLQGADYGYTF. The DNA for the CDR3 is TGTGCCAGCAGCTTATTGCAGGGGGCTGACTATGGCTACACCTTC.

This chain links TRBV5-1 with TRBJ2-1, with 12 positions matching TRBD1. The ends lost 4 bases at V and 7 bases at J; junction bases unmatched: 9. CDR1 SGHRS and CDR2 YFSETQ come from the germline V gene. CDR3 size: 16 residues. CDR3 residues: CASSRDRGRVWNEQFF. The DNA for the CDR3 is TGCGCCAGCAGCCGGGACAGGGGGCGCGTCTGGAATGAGCAGTTCTTC. Combining the CDR3 with reference TRBV5-1 and TRBJ2-1 gives the whole variable domain KAGVTQTPRYLIKTRGQQVTLSCSPISGHRSVSWYQQTPGQGLQFLFEYFSETQRNKGNFPGRFSGRQFSNSRSEMNVSTLELGDSALYLCASSRDRGRVWNEQFFGPGTRLTVL.

V gene TRBV4-3 combines with J gene TRBJ1-5; D might be TRBD1 (5 bases). The CDR3 is 16 amino acids. Trimming removed 2 bases at V and 2 bases at J, with 13 bases between. CDR1 and CDR2 (germline): LGHNA, YSLEER. CDR3 sequence: CASSQSRQGRNQPQHF. CDR3 nucleotides: TGCGCCAGCAGCCAAAGTCGGCAGGGACGCAATCAGCCCCAGCATTTT.

The chain links TRBV3-1 to TRBJ2-7; 8 nucleotides agree with TRBD2. Germline CDR1 is LGHDT and CDR2 is YNNKEL (reference sequence). The CDR3 covers 15 residues. J lost 3 bases, V lost 4 bases, and 8 bases had no gene match. The CDR3 protein is CASSRTSAGGYEQYF. In DNA form, the CDR3 reads TGTGCCAGCAGCCGCACGTCCGCGGGAGGCTACGAGCAGTACTTC.

Only a few counts were recorded for this clonotype. The chain recombines TRBV7-9 with TRBJ2-5; no clear D gene. The V and J ends lost 1 base and 7 bases respectively, with 13 bases between them. Germline-derived CDR1 and CDR2 are SEHNR and FQNEAQ (reference sequence). This CDR3 contains 14 residues. CDR3 sequence reads: CASSLDVRTGTQYF. The CDR3 DNA reads as TGTGCCAGCAGCTTAGATGTTAGGACCGGGACCCAGTACTTC.

V gene TRBV12-3 or TRBV12-4 combines with J gene TRBJ1-1; a weak D match, TRBD1 (6 bases). V was cut by 5 bases and J by 1 base, with 11 bases left in between. The CDR3 has 14 residues. For the CDR3, the DNA is TGTGCCAGCAGTAGGGGGGCGTGGAACACTGAAGCTTTCTTT. This gives the protein CASSRGAWNTEAFF.

The sample holds many counts of this clonotype. The gene calls are TRBV7-2 and TRBJ2-6, with D perhaps given as TRBD1 or TRBD2 (5 bases each). Per germline, CDR1 SGHTA and CDR2 FQGNSA. The germline V and J ends were trimmed by 1 base and 2 bases, with 12 bases remaining between them. This CDR3 has 17 amino acids. CDR3 bases: TGTGCCAGCAGCTTAGGTCCGGGGCGAGCTGGGGCCAACGTCCTGACTTTC. Encoded protein: CASSLGPGRAGANVLTF. The whole variable domain, remainder taken from reference TRBV7-2 and TRBJ2-6, is GAGVSQSPSNKVTEKGKDVELRCDPISGHTALYWYRQSLGQGLEFLIYFQGNSAPDKSGLPSDRFSAERTGGSVSTLTIQRTQQEDSAVYLCASSLGPGRAGANVLTFGAGSRLTVL.

The gene calls are TRBV14 and TRBJ2-4, with D maybe TRBD1 (5 bases). The CDR3 is 14 residues long. V lost 1 base and J lost 6, with 10 bases in between. Germline values: CDR1 SGHDN, CDR2 FVKESK. This chain's CDR3 is CASSQAAGLNIQYF. The CDR3 DNA reads TGTGCCAGCAGCCAAGCGGCAGGGCTAAACATTCAGTACTTC.

This clonotype was observed many times. The rearrangement links TRBV7-2 to TRBJ2-1; 9 bases are a match to TRBD2. The trim removed 5 bases at V and 6 bases at J, leaving 8 bases unmatched. CDR3 length: 15 residues. The V gene's germline CDR1 is SGHTA and CDR2 FQGNSA. CDR3 sequence (DNA): TGTGCCAGCAGCGCACCGGGACTAGCAGTCAATGAGCAGTTCTTC. Encoded protein: CASSAPGLAVNEQFF.

This clonotype has more than one count but fewer than ten. The chain employs TRBV5-1 and TRBJ2-1; 12 nucleotides match TRBD2. The CDR3 has 15 residues. V was clipped by 0 bases and J by 9 bases; unmatched bases: 4. Germline values: CDR1 SGHRS, CDR2 YFSETQ. As DNA, the CDR3 is TGCGCCAGCAGCTTGGGACTAGCGGGAGTGGTTGAGCAGTTCTTC. The encoded protein is CASSLGLAGVVEQFF. The full variable domain, rest sourced from reference TRBV5-1 and TRBJ2-1, is KAGVTQTPRYLIKTRGQQVTLSCSPISGHRSVSWYQQTPGQGLQFLFEYFSETQRNKGNFPGRFSGRQFSNSRSEMNVSTLELGDSALYLCASSLGLAGVVEQFFGPGTRLTVL.

This chain uses TRBV5-6 with TRBJ2-2; 12 bases fit TRBD2. Per the germline V gene, CDR1 is SGHDT and CDR2 is YYEEEE. The CDR3 totals 17 residues. The V segment lost 2 bases and the J segment 2 bases; nucleotides outside the gene matches: 4. CDR3 nucleotide sequence: TGTGCCAGCAGCTTTCGGACTAGCGGGGCTAACACCGGGGAGCTGTTTTTT. This encodes CASSFRTSGANTGELFF.

This sequence joins TRBV10-3 and TRBJ1-4; the D gene is possibly TRBD1 (5 bases). CDR3 length equals 14 residues. The germline V and J ends were trimmed by 10 bases and 3 bases, with 15 bases remaining between them. Germline lookup yields CDR1 ENHRY and CDR2 SYGVKD. This chain's CDR3 is CATSPGLPNEKLFF. CDR3 nucleotides: TGTGCCACGTCCCCAGGGCTGCCTAATGAAAAACTGTTTTTT.

The J gene is TRBJ2-3, the V gene TRBV2; 7 bases map to TRBD2. Germline CDR1 SNHLY, CDR2 FYNNEI. V was clipped by 1 base and J by 4 bases; unmatched bases: 2. The CDR3 has 14 residues. The CDR3 nucleotides are TGTGCCAGCAGTGAAGGCGGGAGTGCAGATACGCAGTATTTT. Translating gives CASSEGGSADTQYF.

J is TRBJ2-3 and V is TRBV12-3 or TRBV12-4; 9 bases fit TRBD1. V lost 6 bases and J lost 7; bases outside the gene matches: 17. The CDR3 spans 17 residues. The CDR3 sequence: CASSSRWDRARWNTQYF. The DNA of the CDR3 is TGTGCCAGCAGCTCCCGGTGGGACAGGGCGCGATGGAATACGCAGTATTTT.

The chain has TRBV7-8 and TRBJ2-3; 8 positions agree with TRBD2. This CDR3 has 16 amino acids. The junction had 2 bases not matched to a gene; V was cut back by 0 bases and J by 0 bases. Germline V lookup: CDR1 SGHVS, CDR2 FQNEAQ. The CDR3 region has the DNA TGTGCCAGCAGCTTAGCTAGCGGGGCTAGCACAGATACGCAGTATTTT. The encoded protein is CASSLASGASTDTQYF.

Here the CDR3 DNA reads TGTGCCAGCAGCTTAGTATTGGGGGAGAAGAACACTGAAGCTTTCTTT. Translated, it gives CASSLVLGEKNTEAFF. The chain combines TRBV7-8 with TRBJ1-1, with a possible D match to TRBD1 (5 bases). The CDR3 is 16 amino acids. The germline V gene has CDR1 SGHVS and CDR2 FQNEAQ. V lost 1 base, J lost 1 base, and 13 bases lay in between.